The 29 T cell receptor beta chains listed next were all sequenced from one sample in a study of cytomegalovirus exposure and HLA in healthy donors. In the PCR, 60 Vbeta and 13 Jbeta primers were used. Sequencing was performed with immunoSEQ multiplex PCR; in TCRdb, only in-frame clones are kept and a portion is missing. Of roughly 130,000 clones listed, approximately 84% were seen once; the top ten hold less than 2%. Input material: PBMCs. Receptors were obtained from a woman in her forties in good health and CMV-seronegative.

The rearrangement joins TRBV28 to TRBJ1-5, with D tentatively TRBD1 (6 bases). V was shortened by 8 bases and J by 0 bases, with 17 bases between the two germline ends. The CDR3 sequence is 16 residues long. Germline lookup yields CDR1 MDHEN and CDR2 SYDVKM. CDR3 DNA sequence: TGTGCCAGCTGGGGGGGCAGCATTTATAGCAATCAGCCCCAGCATTTT. This encodes CASWGGSIYSNQPQHF.

This clone was picked up a small number of times. V is TRBV6-1 and J is TRBJ1-5, with D possibly matching TRBD1 (5 bases). V was trimmed by 2 bases and J by 3 bases, leaving 17 bases between them. The germline CDR1 and CDR2 sequences are MNHNS and SASEGT. The CDR3 length is 17 residues. The DNA of the CDR3 is TGTGCCAGCAGTGAAATGTTGATGGGGCAATTCAATCAGCCCCAGCATTTT. Translation: CASSEMLMGQFNQPQHF.

This chain joins TRBV2 and TRBJ2-7; D might be TRBD1 (5 bases). The V gene lost 8 bases and the J gene lost 0 bases, with 14 bases spanning the gap. This CDR3 contains 14 residues. The V gene's germline CDR1 is SNHLY and CDR2 FYNNEI. CDR3 coding DNA: TGTGCCAGCCTAGGGGCAGTCGTCTCCTACGAGCAGTACTTC. Translated: CASLGAVVSYEQYF. Full variable domain (remainder filled in from reference TRBV2 and TRBJ2-7): EPEVTQTPSHQVTQMGQEVILRCVPISNHLYFYWYRQILGQKVEFLVSFYNNEISEKSEIFDDQFSVERPDGSNFTLKIRSTKLEDSAMYFCASLGAVVSYEQYFGPGTRLTVT.

This clone was observed a few times. The rearrangement links TRBV12-5 to TRBJ2-7; TRBD1 matches 8 bases. This CDR3 contains 16 residues. From germline, CDR1 is LGHNT and CDR2 FRNRAP. With 3 bases clipped from V and 5 bases from J, the junction kept 12 bases outside the gene matches. For the CDR3, the DNA is TGTGCTAGTGGTTTTGGCGGACAGGGAAAAATAAACGAGCAGTACTTC. Protein product: CASGFGGQGKINEQYF.

V usage is TRBV5-6 and J usage is TRBJ2-5; D gene unclear. The end of the DNA aligns better with TRBJ2-7, so the J call may be wrong. The CDR3 is 11 residues long. Germline CDR1 and CDR2: SGHDT and YYEEEE. CDR3 sequence: CASSLGYEQYF. The CDR3 region has the DNA TGTGCCAGCAGCTTGGGGTACGAGCAGTACTTC.

The genes are TRBV29-1 and TRBJ2-1; the match to TRBD2 covers 10 bases. CDR3 length equals 18 residues. The germline CDR1 and CDR2 sequences are SQVTM and ANQGSEA. J was trimmed by 7 bases and V by 3 bases; bases with no gene match: 18. The CDR3 nucleotides read TGCAGCGTTGACACCCTTAATAAGCGGGAGGGCCCTGGGAATGAGCAGTTCTTC. Its translation is CSVDTLNKREGPGNEQFF.

The chain couples TRBV29-1 to TRBJ2-7; 7 bases are a match to TRBD2. Germline trimming cut 6 bases from V and 2 bases from J; bases unmatched to any gene: 10. The CDR3 is 14 amino acids. In germline, CDR1 is SQVTM, CDR2 ANQGSEA. The CDR3 reads CSVSGGAEPYEQYF. Written as DNA, the CDR3 is TGCAGCGTCTCGGGGGGAGCGGAACCCTACGAGCAGTACTTC.

J is TRBJ2-7 and V is TRBV11-2; 7 bases fit TRBD2. Trimming removed 5 bases from V and 4 bases from J; junction bases left unmatched: 2. Germline CDR1 and CDR2: SGHAT and FQNNGV. The CDR3 is 12 residues long. In nucleotides, the CDR3 is TGTGCCAGCAGCGTGGGGGGGTACGAGCAGTACTTC. Translated, it gives CASSVGGYEQYF.

This clone was observed once. This chain links TRBV6-4 with TRBJ2-6, with D possibly matching TRBD1 (6 bases). The germline CDR1 and CDR2 sequences are MRHNA and SNTAGT. Trimming took 4 bases from V and 2 from J, leaving 12 bases between them. The CDR3 runs to 16 residues. The CDR3 region is CASSGEQGTGANVLTF. DNA of the CDR3: TGTGCCAGCAGTGGGGAACAGGGTACTGGGGCCAACGTCCTGACTTTC.

The chain employs TRBV10-3 and TRBJ2-1; 8 nucleotides align to TRBD2. The CDR3 is made up of 16 amino acids. CDR1 is ENHRY and CDR2 is SYGVKD in the germline V gene. V lost 3 bases and J lost 0; bases outside the gene matches: 4. In DNA form, the CDR3 reads TGTGCCATCAGTGAAACTAGCGGCTACTCCTACAATGAGCAGTTCTTC. Its translation: CAISETSGYSYNEQFF.

The gene calls are TRBV27 and TRBJ2-3; no clear D. Germline-derived CDR1 and CDR2 are MNHEY and SMNVEV (reference sequence). The CDR3 consists of 13 residues. Trimming removed 4 bases from V and 6 bases from J, with 11 bases in between. The CDR3 protein is CASSYTRLDTQYF. The CDR3 DNA follows: TGTGCCAGCAGTTATACACGCTTGGATACGCAGTATTTT.

The chain carries TRBV5-1 and TRBJ1-2; no reliable D call. This CDR3 spans 16 amino acids. V was pared by 0 bases and J by 4 bases, with 16 bases between. Germline V gene data show CDR1 as SGHRS and CDR2 as YFSETQ. The CDR3 sequence: CASSLALERRSYGYTF. The CDR3 nucleotides read TGCGCCAGCAGCTTGGCCCTCGAGAGGAGGTCCTATGGCTACACCTTC.

This chain links TRBV5-1 with TRBJ2-3, with D perhaps matching TRBD1 (5 bases). CDR3 size: 15 residues. Trimming stripped 0 bases from V and 1 base from J, with 9 bases between. CDR1 and CDR2 (germline): SGHRS, YFSETQ. DNA of the CDR3: TGCGCCAGCAGCTTGGTGGTAGGGGGCACAGATACGCAGTATTTT. It translates to CASSLVVGGTDTQYF.

This clone has just a few counts. The rearrangement uses TRBV19 and TRBJ2-1; 14 bases align to TRBD2. Trimming took 4 bases from V and 10 from J; bases not matched to a gene: 6. The CDR3 covers 15 residues. Germline CDR1 and CDR2: LNHDA and SQIVND (reference sequence). The CDR3 DNA follows: TGTGCCAGTAGTACCGGGACTAGCGGGAGAGGGGAGCAGTTCTTC. Translated, it gives CASSTGTSGRGEQFF.

J is TRBJ2-5 and V is TRBV5-1; D is possibly TRBD1 (6 bases). Germline V lookup: CDR1 SGHRS, CDR2 YFSETQ. V was pared by 0 bases and J by 5 bases, with 14 bases between. There are 15 residues in the CDR3. CDR3 protein: CASSLEGITGETQYF. The CDR3 nucleotides are TGCGCCAGCAGCTTGGAGGGGATTACAGGGGAGACCCAGTACTTC.

The chain combines TRBV6-5 with TRBJ2-7, with D hard to call. Trimming removed 7 bases at V and 0 bases at J, with 4 bases between. CDR1 MNHEY and CDR2 SVGAGI come from the germline V gene. The CDR3 loop spans 11 amino acids. The chain's CDR3 is CASTNSYEQYF. CDR3 coding DNA: TGTGCCAGCACCAACTCCTACGAGCAGTACTTC.

This clone was counted once. In nucleotides, the CDR3 is TGCGCCAGCAGCCAATCGGGACATCAAGGAGGCTATGGCTACACCTTC. Its protein is CASSQSGHQGGYGYTF. The V gene is TRBV4-1, the J gene TRBJ1-2, with D perhaps matching TRBD1 (6 bases). The V and J ends lost 2 bases and 4 bases respectively, with 17 bases between them. Looked up from germline, CDR1 is MGHRA and CDR2 is YSYEKL. The CDR3 spans 16 residues.

The chain employs TRBV18 and TRBJ1-6; 7 positions match TRBD1. J lost 5 bases, V lost 3 bases, and 4 bases had no gene match. There are 15 residues in the CDR3. Looked up from germline, CDR1 is KGHSH and CDR2 is LQKENI. CDR3 sequence reads: CASSPLTGHNSPLHF. In nucleotides, the CDR3 is TGTGCCAGCTCACCCCTGACAGGGCATAATTCACCCCTCCACTTT.

This clone came up once. This chain links TRBV7-2 with TRBJ2-3; no firm D call. The CDR3 is made up of 15 amino acids. The germline V and J ends were trimmed by 5 bases and 0 bases, with 12 bases remaining between them. In germline, CDR1 is SGHTA, CDR2 FQGNSA. Here the CDR3 DNA reads TGTGCCAGCAGCCTCGTTCCTAGGAGCACAGATACGCAGTATTTT. Translated, it gives CASSLVPRSTDTQYF.

The CDR3 is CAWSVGTGNTEAFF. The CDR3 DNA is TGTGCCTGGAGTGTAGGGACAGGGAACACTGAAGCTTTCTTT. The chain has TRBV30 and TRBJ1-1; 8 bases agree with TRBD1. This CDR3 comprises 14 residues. V lost 0 bases, J lost 1 base, and 1 base stayed unmatched. Germline lookup yields CDR1 GTSNPN and CDR2 SVGIG (reference sequence).

The DNA of the CDR3 is TGTGCCAGCAGCTCCGGTGGACAGGGCGTGAACACTGAAGCTTTCTTT. Amino acids: CASSSGGQGVNTEAFF. This chain connects TRBV5-4 to TRBJ1-1; TRBD1 aligns across 8 bases. The length of the CDR3 is 16 residues. The germline V gene has CDR1 SGHNT and CDR2 YYREEE (reference sequence). V was clipped by 3 bases and J by 0 bases; unmatched bases: 7.

This sequence joins TRBV30 and TRBJ1-4; tentatively, D is TRBD1 (5 bases). The V end was cut by 2 bases, the J end by 7 bases, with 14 bases between. This CDR3 is 14 amino acids long. Germline V CDR1 and CDR2: GTSNPN, SVGIG (reference sequence). The CDR3 spells CAWSRRRGGEKLFF. DNA of the CDR3: TGTGCCTGGAGTCGTCGTAGGGGCGGTGAAAAACTGTTTTTT.

This chain connects TRBV5-1 to TRBJ2-2; TRBD1 aligns across 8 bases. J was trimmed by 8 bases and V by 0 bases; bases with no gene match: 6. Looked up from germline, CDR1 is SGHRS and CDR2 is YFSETQ. This CDR3 is built from 15 residues. CDR3 residues: CASSLDGQGLGELFF. CDR3 DNA: TGCGCCAGCAGCTTGGACGGACAGGGCTTAGGGGAGCTGTTTTTT.

The rearrangement uses TRBV9 and TRBJ2-1; D might be TRBD2 (6 bases). This CDR3 comprises 16 residues. The V end lost 0 bases, the J end lost 1 base, and 11 bases lay between the germline ends. CDR1 and CDR2 from the germline V gene are SGDLS and YYNGEE. The CDR3 loop reads CASSVAGSGSYNEQFF. The CDR3 DNA reads as TGTGCCAGCAGCGTAGCTGGTAGCGGATCCTACAATGAGCAGTTCTTC.

This sequence joins TRBV7-6 and TRBJ1-3, with TRBD1 matching 7 bases. This CDR3 spans 16 amino acids. After removal of 3 bases from V and 2 bases from J, the junction contained 7 bases not matched to a gene. The V gene's germline CDR1 is SGHVS and CDR2 FNYEAQ. The CDR3 nucleotides are TGTGCCAGCAGCTTCCTAGTGACAGGGACTGGAAACACCATATATTTT. Translated: CASSFLVTGTGNTIYF.

This clone was detected a few times. This chain connects TRBV9 to TRBJ2-3, with 7 bases identical to TRBD1. The CDR3 is made up of 17 amino acids. The J segment lost 0 bases and the V segment lost 0 bases, leaving 7 bases of the junction unmatched. Germline CDR1 SGDLS, CDR2 YYNGEE. The chain's CDR3 is CASSVAGTGASTDTQYF. CDR3 sequence (DNA): TGTGCCAGCAGCGTAGCAGGAACAGGGGCGAGCACAGATACGCAGTATTTT.

This rearrangement joins TRBV27 to TRBJ1-1, with a weak D call TRBD1 (6 bases). The CDR3 has 14 amino acids. V shed 1 base and J shed 5 bases, with 11 bases lying between them. Germline lookup yields CDR1 MNHEY and CDR2 SMNVEV (reference sequence). The CDR3 reads CASSLWGGGTEAFF. The DNA of the CDR3 is TGTGCCAGCAGTTTATGGGGGGGCGGGACTGAAGCTTTCTTT.

The chain has TRBV18 and TRBJ2-1; weak D call: TRBD2 (6 bases). The length of the CDR3 is 16 residues. Trimming took off 6 bases at V and 7 bases at J, with 22 bases between the two ends. From germline, CDR1 is KGHSH and CDR2 LQKENI. CDR3 DNA sequence: TGTGCCAGCTCCCTCAAACTAGCAAGCACGTCAAATGAGCAGTTCTTC. This sequence encodes CASSLKLASTSNEQFF.

This rearrangement joins TRBV5-8 to TRBJ2-2; 12 nucleotides align to TRBD2. Germline V gene lookup returns CDR1 SGHTS and CDR2 YDEGEE. This CDR3 is 16 amino acids long. V lost 4 bases, J lost 2 bases, and 3 bases stayed unmatched. The DNA for the CDR3 is TGTGCCAGCAGCACAGGACTAGCGGGAAACACCGGGGAGCTGTTTTTT. It encodes CASSTGLAGNTGELFF.